What follows is one T cell receptor (beta chain) and its context. Reverse transcription of about 0.5 to 1 ug RNA was carried out with random hexamers. MiXCR was run by TCRdb on the immunoSEQ multiplex PCR reads, yielding one entry per CDR3 protein. The repertoire includes 100,000 to 150,000 distinct CDR3 sequences, approximately 96% of them detected once, and 0.2% to 0.25% sits in the top ten. The data were taken from a study of CD8 T cells in Susac syndrome. The germline V and J ends were trimmed by 3 bases and 0 bases, with 5 bases remaining between them. Germline values: CDR1 MDHEN, CDR2 SYDVKM. This CDR3 is 13 amino acids long.

This clonotype was obtained from a human donor with Susac syndrome. The rearrangement uses TRBV28 and TRBJ1-2, with no clear D. The material sequenced was CD8+ T cells from PBMCs. CDR3 DNA sequence: TGTGCCAGCAGTTTTTCAACTAACTATGGCTACACCTTC. This codes for CASSFSTNYGYTF.